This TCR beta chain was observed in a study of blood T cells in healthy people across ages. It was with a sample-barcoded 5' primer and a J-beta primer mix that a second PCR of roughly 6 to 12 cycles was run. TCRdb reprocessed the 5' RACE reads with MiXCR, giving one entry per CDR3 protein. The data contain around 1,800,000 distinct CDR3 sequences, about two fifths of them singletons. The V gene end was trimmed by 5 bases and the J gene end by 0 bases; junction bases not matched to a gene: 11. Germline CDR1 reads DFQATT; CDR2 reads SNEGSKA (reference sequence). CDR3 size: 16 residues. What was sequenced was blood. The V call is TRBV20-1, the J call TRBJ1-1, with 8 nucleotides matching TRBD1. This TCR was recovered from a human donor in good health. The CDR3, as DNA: TGCAGTGCTCCCAATCGAAGGACAGGGCTGAACACTGAAGCTTTCTTT. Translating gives CSAPNRRTGLNTEAFF.